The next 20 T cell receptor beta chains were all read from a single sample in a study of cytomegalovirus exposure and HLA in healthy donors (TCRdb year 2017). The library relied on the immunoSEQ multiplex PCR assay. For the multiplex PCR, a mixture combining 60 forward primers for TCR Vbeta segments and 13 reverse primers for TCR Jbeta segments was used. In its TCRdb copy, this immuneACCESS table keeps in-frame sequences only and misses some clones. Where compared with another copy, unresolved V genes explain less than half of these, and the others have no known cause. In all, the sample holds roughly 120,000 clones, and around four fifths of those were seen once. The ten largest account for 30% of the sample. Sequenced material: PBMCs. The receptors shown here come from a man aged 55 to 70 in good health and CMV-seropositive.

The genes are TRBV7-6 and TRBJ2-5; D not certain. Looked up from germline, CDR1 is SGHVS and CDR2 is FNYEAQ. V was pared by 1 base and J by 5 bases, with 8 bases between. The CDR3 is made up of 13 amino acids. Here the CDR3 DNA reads TGTGCCAGCAGCTTAGGAGAACTGGAGACCCAGTACTTC. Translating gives CASSLGELETQYF.

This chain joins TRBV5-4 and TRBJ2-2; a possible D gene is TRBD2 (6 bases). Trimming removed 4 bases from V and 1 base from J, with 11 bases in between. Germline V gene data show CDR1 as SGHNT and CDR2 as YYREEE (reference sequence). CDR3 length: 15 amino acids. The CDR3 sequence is CASSDRGENTGELFF. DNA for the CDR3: TGTGCCAGCAGCGACCGCGGGGAGAACACCGGGGAGCTGTTTTTT.

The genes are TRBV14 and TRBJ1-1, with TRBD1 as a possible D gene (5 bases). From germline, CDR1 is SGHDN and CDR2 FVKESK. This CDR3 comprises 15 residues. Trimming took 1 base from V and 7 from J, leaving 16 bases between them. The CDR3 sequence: CASSQGFRTLNEAFF. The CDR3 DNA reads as TGTGCCAGCAGCCAAGGTTTCAGGACACTTAATGAAGCTTTCTTT.

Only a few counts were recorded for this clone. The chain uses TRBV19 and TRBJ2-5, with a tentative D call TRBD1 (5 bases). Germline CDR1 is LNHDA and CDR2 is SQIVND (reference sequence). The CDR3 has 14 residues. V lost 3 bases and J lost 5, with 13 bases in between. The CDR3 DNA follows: TGTGCCAGTAGTATTCGGCAGGGATCGGAGACCCAGTACTTC. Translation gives CASSIRQGSETQYF.

The CDR3 DNA sequence: TGTGCCAGCAGTCCGATGATAGCGGGAGGTTCGTCGTACGAGCAGTACTTC. It yields the protein CASSPMIAGGSSYEQYF. This sequence joins TRBV27 and TRBJ2-7, with TRBD2 matching 10 bases. The CDR3 consists of 17 residues. Germline V gene lookup returns CDR1 MNHEY and CDR2 SMNVEV (reference sequence). J was trimmed by 4 bases and V by 5 bases; bases with no gene match: 14.

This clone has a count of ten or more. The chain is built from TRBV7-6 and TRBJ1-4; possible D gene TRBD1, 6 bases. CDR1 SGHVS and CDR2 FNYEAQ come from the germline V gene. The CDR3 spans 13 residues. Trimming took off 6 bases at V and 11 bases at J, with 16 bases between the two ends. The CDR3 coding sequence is TGTGCCAGCAGACTCGAACAGGGCGGGAAACTGTTTTTT. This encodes CASRLEQGGKLFF.

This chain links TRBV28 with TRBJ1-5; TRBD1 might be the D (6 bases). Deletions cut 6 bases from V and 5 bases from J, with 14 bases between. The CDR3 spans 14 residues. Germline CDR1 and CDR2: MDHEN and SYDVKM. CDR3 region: CASRSNRDDQPQHF. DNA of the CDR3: TGTGCCAGCAGATCCAACAGGGACGATCAGCCCCAGCATTTT. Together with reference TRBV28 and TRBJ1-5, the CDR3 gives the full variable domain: DVKVTQSSRYLVKRTGEKVFLECVQDMDHENMFWYRQDPGLGLRLIYFSYDVKMKEKGDIPEGYSVSREKKERFSLILESASTNQTSMYLCASRSNRDDQPQHFGDGTRLSIL.

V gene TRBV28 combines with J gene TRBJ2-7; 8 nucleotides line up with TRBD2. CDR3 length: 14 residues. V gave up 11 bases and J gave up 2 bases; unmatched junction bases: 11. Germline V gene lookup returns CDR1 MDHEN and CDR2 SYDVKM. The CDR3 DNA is TGTGCCGCTATGGGCGGGGGGCGCCCCTACGAGCAGTACTTC. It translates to CAAMGGGRPYEQYF.

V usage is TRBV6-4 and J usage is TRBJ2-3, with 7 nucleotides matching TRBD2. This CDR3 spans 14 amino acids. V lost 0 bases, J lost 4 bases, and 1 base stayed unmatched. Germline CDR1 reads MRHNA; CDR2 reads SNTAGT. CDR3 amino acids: CASSDSGGADTQYF. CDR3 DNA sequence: TGTGCCAGCAGTGACTCGGGGGGGGCAGATACGCAGTATTTT.

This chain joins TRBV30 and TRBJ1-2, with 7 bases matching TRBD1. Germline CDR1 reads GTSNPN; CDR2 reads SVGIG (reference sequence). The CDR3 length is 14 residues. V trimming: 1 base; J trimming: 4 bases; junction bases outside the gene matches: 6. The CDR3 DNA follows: TGTGCCTGGAGTGGTGGGACAGACAGCTATGGCTACACCTTC. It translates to CAWSGGTDSYGYTF. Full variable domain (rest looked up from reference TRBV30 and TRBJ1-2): SQTIHQWPATLVQPVGSPLSLECTVEGTSNPNLYWYRQAAGRGLQLLFYSVGIGQISSEVPQNLSASRPQDRQFILSSKKLLLSDSGFYLCAWSGGTDSYGYTFGSGTRLTVV.

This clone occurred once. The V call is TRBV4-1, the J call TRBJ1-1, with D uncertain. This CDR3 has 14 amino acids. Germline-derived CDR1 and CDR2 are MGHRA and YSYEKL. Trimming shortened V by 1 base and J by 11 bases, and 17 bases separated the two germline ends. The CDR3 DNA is TGCGCCAGCAGCCAAGTTGCCGGGAGGGAAGGGGCTTTCTTT. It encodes CASSQVAGREGAFF.

CDR3 bases: TGCGCCAGCAGCCAAGGGATGGCGGGGGGGATTCGGTCCCAGTACTTC. This gives the protein CASSQGMAGGIRSQYF. The J gene is TRBJ2-5, the V gene TRBV4-1, with 9 bases fitting TRBD2. The CDR3 is 16 residues long. CDR1 MGHRA and CDR2 YSYEKL come from the germline V gene. Trimming took 1 base from V and 9 from J; bases not matched to a gene: 12.

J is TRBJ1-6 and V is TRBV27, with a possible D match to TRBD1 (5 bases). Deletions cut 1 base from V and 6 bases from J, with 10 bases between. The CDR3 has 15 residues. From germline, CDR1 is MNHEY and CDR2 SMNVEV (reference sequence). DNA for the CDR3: TGTGCCAGCAGTTTATTCCAGGGATCTAATTCACCCCTCCACTTT. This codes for CASSLFQGSNSPLHF.

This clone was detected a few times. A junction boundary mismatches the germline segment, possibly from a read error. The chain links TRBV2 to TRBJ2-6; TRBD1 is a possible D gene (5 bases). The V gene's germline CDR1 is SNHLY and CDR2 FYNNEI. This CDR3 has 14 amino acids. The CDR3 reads CASVQSSGANGLTF. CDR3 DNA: TGTGCCAGCGTCCAATCCTCTGGGGCCAACGGCCTGACTTTC. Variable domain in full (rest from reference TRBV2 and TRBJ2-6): EPEVTQTPSHQVTQMGQEVILRCVPISNHLYFYWYRQILGQKVEFLVSFYNNEISEKSEIFDDQFSVERPDGSNFTLKIRSTKLEDSAMYFCASVQSSGANGLTFGAGSRLTVL.

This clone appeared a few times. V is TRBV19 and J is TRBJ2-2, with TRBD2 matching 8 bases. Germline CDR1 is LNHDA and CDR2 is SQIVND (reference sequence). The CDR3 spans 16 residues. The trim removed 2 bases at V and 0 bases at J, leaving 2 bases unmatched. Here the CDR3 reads CASSIPAGANTGELFF. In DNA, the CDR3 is TGTGCCAGTAGTATACCAGCGGGGGCGAACACCGGGGAGCTGTTTTTT.

Written as DNA, the CDR3 is TGCAGCGTGGGGCGGGCAGGGGGTCTCTACAATGAGCAGTTCTTC. This sequence encodes CSVGRAGGLYNEQFF. V gene TRBV29-1 combines with J gene TRBJ2-1, with TRBD1 matching over 7 bases. J lost 3 bases, V lost 6 bases, and 11 bases had no gene match. CDR3 length: 15 amino acids. Germline V gene lookup returns CDR1 SQVTM and CDR2 ANQGSEA.

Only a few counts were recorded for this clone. The DNA for the CDR3 is TGTGCCACCAGCAGAGGTAGCGGGGGGGCCTTCAATGAGCAGTTCTTC. Residues: CATSRGSGGAFNEQFF. V and J are TRBV15 and TRBJ2-1; 11 bases agree with TRBD2. With V trimmed by 1 base and J by 6 bases, 5 bases remained unmatched. This CDR3 region has 16 residues. CDR1 is LNHNV, CDR2 YYDKDF, per germline (reference sequence).

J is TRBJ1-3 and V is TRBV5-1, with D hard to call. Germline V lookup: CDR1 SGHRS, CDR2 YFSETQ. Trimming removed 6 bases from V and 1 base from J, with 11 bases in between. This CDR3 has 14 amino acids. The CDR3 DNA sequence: TGCGCCAGCACTTCGGGAACGTCTGGAAACACCATATATTTT. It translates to CASTSGTSGNTIYF.

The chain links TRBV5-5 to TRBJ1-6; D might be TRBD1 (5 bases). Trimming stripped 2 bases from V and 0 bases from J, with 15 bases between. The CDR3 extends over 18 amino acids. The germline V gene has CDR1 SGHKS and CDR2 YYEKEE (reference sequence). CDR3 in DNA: TGTGCCAGCAGCTTCGGTATGCGGGGGAGCTCCTATAATTCACCCCTCCACTTT. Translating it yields CASSFGMRGSSYNSPLHF.

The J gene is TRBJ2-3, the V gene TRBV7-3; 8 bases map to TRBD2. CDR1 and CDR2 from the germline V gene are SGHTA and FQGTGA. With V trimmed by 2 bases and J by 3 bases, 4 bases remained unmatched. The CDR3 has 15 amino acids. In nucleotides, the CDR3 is TGTGCCAGCAGCTTAGCGGGAGGTAATACAGATACGCAGTATTTT. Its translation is CASSLAGGNTDTQYF.